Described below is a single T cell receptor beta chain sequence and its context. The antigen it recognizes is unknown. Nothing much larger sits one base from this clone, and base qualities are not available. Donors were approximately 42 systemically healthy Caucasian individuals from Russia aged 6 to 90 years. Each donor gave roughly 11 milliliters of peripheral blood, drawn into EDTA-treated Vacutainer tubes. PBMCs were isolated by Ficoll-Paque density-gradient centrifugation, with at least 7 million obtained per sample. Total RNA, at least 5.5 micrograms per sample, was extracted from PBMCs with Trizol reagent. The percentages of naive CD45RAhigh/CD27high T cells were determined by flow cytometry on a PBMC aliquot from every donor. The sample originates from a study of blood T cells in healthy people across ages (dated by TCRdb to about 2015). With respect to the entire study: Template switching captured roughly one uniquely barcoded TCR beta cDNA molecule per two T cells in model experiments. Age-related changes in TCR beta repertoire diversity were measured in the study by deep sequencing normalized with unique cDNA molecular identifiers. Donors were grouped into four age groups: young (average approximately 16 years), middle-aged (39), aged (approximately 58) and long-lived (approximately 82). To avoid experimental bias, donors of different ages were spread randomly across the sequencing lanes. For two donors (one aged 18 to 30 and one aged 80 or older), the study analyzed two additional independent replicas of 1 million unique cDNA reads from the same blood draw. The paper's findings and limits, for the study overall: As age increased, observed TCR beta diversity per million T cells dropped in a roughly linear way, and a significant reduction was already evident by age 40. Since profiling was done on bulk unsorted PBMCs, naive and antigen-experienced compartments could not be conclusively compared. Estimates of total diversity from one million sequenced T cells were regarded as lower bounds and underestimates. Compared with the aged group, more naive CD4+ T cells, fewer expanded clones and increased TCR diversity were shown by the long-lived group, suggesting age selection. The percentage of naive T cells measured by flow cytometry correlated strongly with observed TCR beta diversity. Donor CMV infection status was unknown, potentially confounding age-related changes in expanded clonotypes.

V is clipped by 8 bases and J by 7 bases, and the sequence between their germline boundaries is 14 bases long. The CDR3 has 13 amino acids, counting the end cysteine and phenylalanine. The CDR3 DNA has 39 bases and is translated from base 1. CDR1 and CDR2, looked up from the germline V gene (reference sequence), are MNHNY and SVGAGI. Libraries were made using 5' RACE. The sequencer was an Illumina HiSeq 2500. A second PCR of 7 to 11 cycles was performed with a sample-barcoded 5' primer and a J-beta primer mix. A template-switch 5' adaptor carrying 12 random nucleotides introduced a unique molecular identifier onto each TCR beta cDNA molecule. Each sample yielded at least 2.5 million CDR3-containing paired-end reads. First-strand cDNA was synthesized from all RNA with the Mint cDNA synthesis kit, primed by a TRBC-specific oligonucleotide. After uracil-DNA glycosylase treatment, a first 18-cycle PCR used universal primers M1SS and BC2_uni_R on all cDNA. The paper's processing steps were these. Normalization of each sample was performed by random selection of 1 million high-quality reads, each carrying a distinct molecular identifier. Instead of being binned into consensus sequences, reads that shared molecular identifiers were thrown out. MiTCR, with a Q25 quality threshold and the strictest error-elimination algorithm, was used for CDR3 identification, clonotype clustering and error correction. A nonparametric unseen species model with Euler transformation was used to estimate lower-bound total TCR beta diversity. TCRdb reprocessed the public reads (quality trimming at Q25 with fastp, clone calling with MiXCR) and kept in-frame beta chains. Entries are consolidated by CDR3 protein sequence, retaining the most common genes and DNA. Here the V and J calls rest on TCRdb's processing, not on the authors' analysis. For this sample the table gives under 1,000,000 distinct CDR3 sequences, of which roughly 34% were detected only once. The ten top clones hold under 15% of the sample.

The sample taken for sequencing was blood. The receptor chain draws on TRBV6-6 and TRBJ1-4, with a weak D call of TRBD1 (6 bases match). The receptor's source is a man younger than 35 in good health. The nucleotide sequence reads TGTGCCAGCCGCCTCGGGACACTTGAAAAACTGTTTTTT. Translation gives CASRLGTLEKLFF.